The sequence of this TCR beta chain was determined in a study of cytomegalovirus exposure and HLA in healthy donors (TCRdb year 2017). About the study as a whole: An earlier analysis of around 600 of the donors reported 250 to 350 Gb of sequence data and 117 million unique TCR beta sequences from some 180 million T cells. On average, around 200,000 unique TCR beta nucleotide sequences were sequenced per donor among fewer than 500 genotyped donors of the cohort, with 15% to 20% of those sequences being non-productive. A later analysis re-examined previously published TCR beta repertoires from more than 550 donors and added high-resolution HLA genotyping to investigate patterns of TCR occurrence. The aim of the study was to test whether cataloging public T cell receptors could identify signatures of past pathogen exposure. Typing coverage differed by locus: A, B, C, DRB1 and DQB1 were typed in roughly 629-630 donors, DQA1 in roughly 500, DPA1 in approximately 600, and DPB1 in just under 490. Every discovery cohort repertoire had been produced on one sequencing platform. An early release covering 550 to 700 HLA-typed donors comprised about 320 gigabases of sequencing data and around 86 million unique TCR sequences. In an earlier analysis of over 550 of the donors, high-throughput TCR beta sequencing was used to judge whether each TCR beta V gene segment behaved as functional or pseudogenic. High-throughput TCR immunosequencing, statistical association of individual TCRs with disease status, and machine learning were combined to predict cytomegalovirus infection status. A later genetic analysis took genome-wide SNP genotypes for about three fifths of the 666 donors and used that subset as a discovery cohort. Alongside the repertoire data, information on donor age, sex, ethnicity and CMV serostatus was compiled. Along with the approximately 600-subject first cohort, a separate validation cohort of 120 different subjects was used. Five DR-DQ haplotypes were handled as single units for association and clustering, since linkage in the cohort was strong. Rather than using new phenotypic data, the later analysis identified candidate immune exposures from TCR beta sequences and from how often those sequences occurred across donors. Among the approximately 430 genotyped donors, 81% belonged to the genetic ancestry cluster associated with self-reported Caucasian donors. Class I and class II HLA loci were covered by the typing at four-digit resolution. The study used immunosequencing to profile the T cell repertoires of 600 to 850 subjects and linked those repertoires to cytomegalovirus serostatus. Results and caveats for the whole study, not just this receptor: While some public TCRs were present in many individuals, most TCR sequences turned up only very rarely across donors. According to the authors, the approach could potentially be generalized to other disease states and immunological phenotypes. In a later analysis, TCR association rates were found to vary across HLA loci, with the most associated TCRs seen for DRB1 alleles and the fewest for HLA-C alleles. A cluster of highly shared sequence variants was judged likely to represent a technical artifact of the sequencing pipeline. The study listed 164 TCR beta chains as associated with cytomegalovirus. In a later analysis, HLA-associated TCR beta chains showed more clonal expansion and lower generation probabilities than non-associated chains that were equally common. The classifier was reported to diagnose cytomegalovirus status with high specificity and sensitivity in both the original cohort and the validation cohort. Because HLA typing was unavailable for some donors at each locus, only the typed subset was used in association tests. The earlier analysis of 587 of the donors excluded approximately 17 rarely observed V segments, including chromosome 9 orphons, because counts were too low. Presence/absence analyses assumed roughly uniform sequencing depth across donors, an assumption that may not hold. According to a later analysis, parvovirus B19, influenza, CMV and Epstein-Barr virus appeared linked to several top co-occurrence clusters. An association between a missense DCLRE1C variant and V-gene and J-gene trimming of TCR beta chains was found in a later genetic analysis and replicated in an independent cohort. Immune exposure information for the cohort was limited to CMV serostatus. A further reported finding was that TCR beta sequences accurately predicted the HLA-A and HLA-B alleles for most subjects in the first cohort. In an earlier analysis of 587 of the donors, most TCR beta V segments were observed in productive rearrangements about 87% or about 30% of the time, broadly matching IMGT annotations. In a later genetic analysis, fewer N-insertions in productive TCRs were reported among donors in an Asian-associated ancestry cluster than the approximately 710-donor mean. Correlated functional status among segregating V segments might be attributable to linkage disequilibrium, but an unknown experimental factor could not be ruled out. In a later analysis, 15,000 to 20,000 TCR beta sequences were associated with specific HLA alleles at a false discovery rate of 0.05. When HLA alleles, especially DR and DQ, strongly co-occurred, TCR associations were difficult to assign to individual alleles. Because the 87-base-pair reads could not distinguish some IMGT-functional V segments, including TRBV6-2 and TRBV6-3, those segments were excluded. Most CMV-associated TCR beta chains appeared to be HLA-restricted in a later analysis, and the HLA associations seemed to be driven largely by CMV exposure. In vitro tests confirmed that a few of the cytomegalovirus-associated TCR beta chains recognize cytomegalovirus antigens. The cohort was sequenced for TCR beta chains only, and without alpha or paired-chain data the features that could be detected were limited.

The library relied on the immunoSEQ multiplex PCR assay. The multiplex PCR relied on a mix of 60 forward primers for TCR Vbeta segments and 13 reverse primers for TCR Jbeta segments. The CDR3 region of rearranged TCR beta genes was amplified from genomic DNA with a multiplex PCR assay. Amplified TCR beta libraries were sequenced as 87-base-pair reads on the Illumina HiSeq System. Processing in the source paper ran as follows. A later analysis tallied around 87 million unique TCR beta chains across the 666 repertoires, and some 12 million of those chains were shared by two or more donors. To remove PCR and sequencing errors, raw reads were error-corrected and collapsed into unique sequences using a nearest-neighbor algorithm that merged closely related sequences. CDR3 sequences were aligned to IMGT reference sequences to assign V, D and J gene segments. For a sequence to be retained, a match of at least six nucleotides to both a V gene segment and a J gene segment was required. A rearrangement was called productive if the CDR3 had no stop codons and remained in frame with V and J, and every other rearrangement was called non-productive. CDR3 was defined by IMGT convention, running from the second conserved V-encoded cysteine to the conserved J-encoded phenylalanine. The earlier analysis of 587 of the donors excluded sequences that lacked an unambiguous match to a single V gene segment. In an earlier analysis of about 590 of the donors, a V segment was called functional when productive rearrangements were above 56.7%, and segregating when the standard deviation between donors exceeded 5%. A statistical classification framework was built to diagnose cytomegalovirus status from the catalog of TCR beta chain sequences. V and J gene assignment, in a later analysis, came from comparing TCR nucleotide sequences with IMGT/GENE-DB human TR gene sequences. A later analysis assigned CDR3 sequences and most-parsimonious VDJ recombination scenarios with the TCRdist pipeline. In a later analysis, each TCR beta chain was defined by its CDR3 amino acid sequence together with its V-gene family, and reads without a unique V-gene family were excluded. A later analysis removed roughly 590 highly shared, low-generation-probability nucleotide sequences to deal with suspected cross-contamination and a sequencing artifact. In a later analysis, a clonal expansion index for each public chain was calculated from normalized within-repertoire ranks of inferred template counts. Generation probabilities in a later analysis came from a VDJ recombination model fitted to out-of-frame rearrangements, and those results were checked against IGoR. In a later analysis, hypergeometric tests were used to score TCR-TCR, TCR-HLA and TCR-CMV co-occurrence, with a repertoire-size bias correction applied to TCR pairs. To estimate false discovery rates, a later analysis permuted the HLA or CMV assignments 20 times. In a later analysis, co-occurring TCRs were grouped using DBSCAN, with TCRdist sequence similarity added in when clustering inside HLA-allele-positive subsets. Repertoires with fewer than 30,000 or more than 120,000 public chains, plus five repertoires with anomalous nucleotide sharing, were excluded from co-occurrence clustering. TCRdb obtained this table from immuneACCESS and retained in-frame rearrangements with V and J assigned. These tables miss some clones; where compared with another copy, unresolved V genes account for less than half of the shortfall, and the remainder is unexplained. From that table come the V and J calls and clone size; the DNA was used to work out D and trimming. Within this sample are approximately 110,000 clones, with around 80% of them counted one time only. The biggest ten clones account for 0.95% to 1.4% of the sample.

The CDR3 has 13 amino acids, counting the end cysteine and phenylalanine. Just CDR3 DNA is preserved here, 39 bases in frame from base 1. Turning to this clone: Which antigen it targets is not known. One base away there is no much larger clone; base qualities are not given.

In total, roughly 710 healthy bone marrow donors made up the cohort. All cohort members were sampled while nominally healthy, although unrecorded immune exposures were likely present. The donor was CMV seronegative and belonged to the group of 352 seronegative cohort members. Each donor provided a peripheral blood sample, and peripheral blood mononuclear cells were used for TCR beta sequencing. The Qiagen DNeasy Blood Extraction Kit was used to extract genomic DNA from the blood cell samples. This receptor was identified in a woman in her 30s in good health and CMV-seronegative. The specimen was PBMCs. This receptor chain uses TRBV21-1 and TRBJ2-5; TRBD2 is the table's D call, not checked against the DNA. TRBV21-1 is listed as a pseudogene. CDR3 protein: CARSGKPCETQYF. Read as DNA, the sequence is TGTGCCAGGTCCGGGAAACCCTGCGAGACCCAGTACTTC.